These 9 T cell receptor beta chains share one sample of origin, sequenced in a study of low-dose radiotherapy and immunotherapy resistance in tumors. TRAV and TRBV primers primed cDNA for both TCRalpha and TCRbeta. Amplification of TCRs used a constant-region primer and V-primer adapter for around 19 PCR cycles. TCRdb re-analysed the reads in MiXCR, keeping a single row per CDR3 protein. This sample has tens of thousands of distinct CDR3 sequences; 9.4% occur once, and the top ten carry under 1.1%. Time point here: before trial treatment. The material was PBMCs, obtained before treatment. The receptors were sampled from a male donor with prostate cancer.

This clonotype was seen many times. The gene calls are TRBV7-2 and TRBJ2-5; 10 positions agree with TRBD2. Germline CDR1 reads SGHTA; CDR2 reads FQGNSA. Unmatched junction bases numbered 14, after V lost 6 bases and J lost 4 bases. This CDR3 has 17 residues. The CDR3 bases are TGTGCCAGCAGTTTTACTGGCCTAGCGGGAGTAACAGAGACCCAGTACTTC. It codes for CASSFTGLAGVTETQYF. The full variable domain, with the rest looked up from reference TRBV7-2 and TRBJ2-5, is GAGVSQSPSNKVTEKGKDVELRCDPISGHTALYWYRQSLGQGLEFLIYFQGNSAPDKSGLPSDRFSAERTGGSVSTLTIQRTQQEDSAVYLCASSFTGLAGVTETQYFGPGTRLLVL.

This clonotype was recorded at least ten times. The gene calls are TRBV11-2 and TRBJ1-1, with TRBD1 as a possible D gene (5 bases). Trimming removed 1 base at V and 8 bases at J, with 14 bases between. Germline V lookup: CDR1 SGHAT, CDR2 FQNNGV. The CDR3 is made up of 14 amino acids. CDR3 sequence (DNA): TGTGCCAGCAGCTTAGGGGGACGGGGGGTAGAAGCTTTCTTT. Its protein product is CASSLGGRGVEAFF.

This clonotype has a count of ten or more. This chain's CDR3 is CASSRGQGNSGNTIYF. The CDR3 DNA sequence: TGTGCCAGCAGCCGCGGACAGGGAAACTCTGGAAACACCATATATTTT. J is TRBJ1-3 and V is TRBV9; 8 positions agree with TRBD1. Germline V gene lookup returns CDR1 SGDLS and CDR2 YYNGEE. This CDR3 has 16 amino acids. The V segment lost 4 bases and the J segment 0 bases; nucleotides outside the gene matches: 6.

Comments on this clonotype: One base separates it from a far larger clone, so it is likely a read error. V and J are TRBV28 and TRBJ2-1, with a tentative D call TRBD2 (5 bases). Germline-derived CDR1 and CDR2 are MDHEN and SYDVKM. The CDR3 spans 12 residues. The V and J ends lost 6 bases and 12 bases respectively, with 15 bases between them. The CDR3 coding sequence is TGTGCCAGCAGCGTACCCCTAGCCTGGCAGTTCTTC. Its protein is CASSVPLAWQFF.

In its sample, this clonotype was seen many times. The chain joins TRBV27 to TRBJ1-5; the match to TRBD1 covers 8 bases. CDR1 is MNHEY, CDR2 SMNVEV, per germline (reference sequence). This CDR3 is 16 amino acids long. Trimming removed 6 bases from V and 4 bases from J; junction bases left unmatched: 11. CDR3 sequence reads: CASRGTRQGRNQPQHF. In nucleotides, the CDR3 is TGTGCCAGCAGGGGAACAAGACAGGGGAGGAATCAGCCCCAGCATTTT.

Details on this clonotype: A read error is possible here, since a much larger clone lies one base away. The CDR3 DNA is TGTGACAGCAGCCTCCCCGGGACAGGGGGCGTTGGGGCCAACGTCCTGACTTTC. Encoded protein: CDSSLPGTGGVGANVLTF. The chain carries TRBV7-3 and TRBJ2-6, with 12 bases identical to TRBD1. CDR1 is SGHTA, CDR2 FQGTGA, per germline. The CDR3 is made up of 18 amino acids.

At least ten counts were recorded for this clonotype. J is TRBJ2-7 and V is TRBV28; D uncertain. The ends were cut back, 7 bases at V and 0 bases at J, with 10 bases in the middle. This CDR3 has 13 residues. Germline-derived CDR1 and CDR2 are MDHEN and SYDVKM. The CDR3 region is CASIDPDSYEQYF. Here the CDR3 DNA reads TGTGCCAGCATCGACCCGGACTCCTACGAGCAGTACTTC.

This clonotype was seen at least ten times. The chain combines TRBV29-1 with TRBJ1-1, with D hard to call. Trimming shortened V by 3 bases and J by 4 bases, and 18 bases separated the two germline ends. The CDR3 runs to 15 residues. Germline values: CDR1 SQVTM, CDR2 ANQGSEA. The CDR3 here is CSVDRSQLAGTEAFF. The CDR3 DNA reads TGCAGCGTTGATAGGTCACAACTAGCGGGCACTGAAGCTTTCTTT.

This clonotype was observed at least ten times. V is TRBV29-1 and J is TRBJ2-5; D is unresolved. V was pared by 0 bases and J by 0 bases, with 11 bases between. This CDR3 is built from 15 residues. The germline V gene has CDR1 SQVTM and CDR2 ANQGSEA. In DNA, the CDR3 is TGCAGCGTTGAAGATCTGGGGAACCACCAAGAGACCCAGTACTTC. It specifies CSVEDLGNHQETQYF.